This is a list of T cell receptor beta chains from one sample in a study of glioma-infiltrating T cells after dendritic cell vaccination. Libraries were prepared by immunoSEQ multiplex PCR; TCRdb keeps only in-frame clonotypes and omits some of them. The sample shows about 50,000 clones, approximately 89% of them seen only once. Sequenced here: blood, sampled after dendritic cell vaccination. Receptors originate from a human donor with glioblastoma. CDR3s include the opening cysteine and the closing phenylalanine or tryptophan. Fields, in order: D gene, V gene, J gene, clone size, CDR3 protein, CDR3 DNA. The D gene is left open where the match is weak. The size entry is marked missing in some rows and otherwise reads once, few, many or a size class.

NA	TRBV11-2	TRBJ2-5	NA	CASSGSGTYLGTQYF	TGTGCCAGCAGCGGGTCCGGGACTTACTTAGGGACCCAGTACTTC
TRBD2	TRBV6-5	TRBJ2-5	NA	CASNPMGLGRETQYF	TGTGCCAGCAACCCAATGGGACTAGGAAGAGAGACCCAGTACTTC
NA	TRBV5-4	TRBJ2-2	NA	CASSLDLVRAGELFF	TGTGCCAGCAGCTTGGATCTAGTCAGGGCCGGGGAGCTGTTTTTT
TRBD1	TRBV19	TRBJ2-7	NA	CASSIGTGPYEQYF	TGTGCCAGTAGTATCGGGACAGGCCCTTACGAGCAGTACTTC
TRBD1	TRBV18	TRBJ1-2	once	CASSPTGQGTF	TGTGCCAGCTCCCCGACCGGACAGGGGACCTTC
TRBD1	TRBV5-1	TRBJ2-2	once	CASSERQGAGGELFF	TGCGCCAGCAGCGAAAGACAGGGGGCAGGCGGGGAGCTGTTTTTT
TRBD1	TRBV27	TRBJ1-2	NA	CASSPGTARRNGYTF	TGTGCCAGCAGTCCAGGGACAGCGAGGCGGAACGGCTACACCTTC
NA	TRBV28	TRBJ2-1	once	CASSFQETITYNEQFF	TGTGCCAGCAGTTTTCAGGAGACTATCACCTACAATGAGCAGTTCTTC
NA	TRBV6-6	TRBJ2-1	NA	CASSYTTFNYNEQFF	TGTGCCAGCAGTTATACTACCTTTAACTACAATGAGCAGTTCTTC
NA	TRBV18	TRBJ1-2	NA	CASSPHPGQREGYTF	TGTGCCAGCTCACCTCATCCGGGACAAAGGGAGGGCTACACCTTC
NA	TRBV13	TRBJ2-7	once	CASSSRGSGTPYEQYF	TGTGCCAGCAGCTCCCGGGGTAGCGGAACCCCCTACGAGCAGTACTTC
NA	TRBV7-9	TRBJ1-2	NA	CASSSRTSSGGYTF	TGTGCCAGCAGCTCCAGGACCTCAAGCGGTGGCTACACCTTC
TRBD1	TRBV5-4	TRBJ2-2	NA	CASSSRDRDTGELFF	TGTGCCAGCAGCTCCCGGGACAGGGACACCGGGGAGCTGTTTTTT
NA	TRBV28	TRBJ1-2	NA	CASSLPPRGDGYTF	TGTGCCAGCAGTTTACCCCCCAGGGGAGATGGCTACACCTTC
NA	TRBV7-8	TRBJ1-3	NA	CASSGRAGNTIYF	TGTGCCAGCAGCGGCAGGGCTGGAAACACCATATATTTT
TRBD1	TRBV6-1	TRBJ1-3	NA	CASSGQQGAWNTIYF	TGTGCCAGCAGTGGCCAACAGGGGGCTTGGAACACCATATATTTT
NA	TRBV6-1	TRBJ1-2	NA	CASSDREHYGYTF	TGTGCCAGCAGTGACCGGGAACACTATGGCTACACCTTC
TRBD1	TRBV7-9	TRBJ2-6	NA	CASSRTGPSLSGANVLTF	TGTGCCAGCAGCAGGACAGGACCTAGTCTCTCTGGGGCCAACGTCCTGACTTTC
TRBD2	TRBV29-1	TRBJ2-1	once	CSVLAGGSYNEQFF	TGTTCCGTCCTAGCGGGAGGTTCCTACAATGAGCAGTTCTTC
TRBD1	TRBV19	TRBJ2-1	NA	CASQTGAGSYNEQFF	TGTGCCAGTCAAACAGGGGCAGGTTCCTACAATGAGCAGTTCTTC
NA	TRBV5-1	TRBJ1-1	NA	CASSLGLWQANTEAFF	TGCGCCAGCAGCTTGGGCCTCTGGCAGGCGAACACTGAAGCTTTCTTT
TRBD1	TRBV7-2	TRBJ2-7	NA	CASSLTGGASYEQYF	TGTGCCAGCAGCCTAACAGGGGGCGCGTCCTACGAGCAGTACTTC
TRBD1	TRBV9	TRBJ1-1	NA	CASSGGPGQGARYTEAFF	TGTGCCAGCAGCGGAGGACCGGGACAGGGGGCGAGGTACACTGAAGCTTTCTTT
NA	TRBV18	TRBJ1-5	NA	CASSTLTGDQPQHF	TGTGCCAGCTCAACTCTAACCGGGGATCAGCCCCAGCATTTT
NA	TRBV4-1	TRBJ2-7	NA	CASSQVGQFAEQYF	TGCGCCAGCAGCCAAGTGGGGCAGTTCGCCGAGCAGTACTTC
NA	TRBV18	TRBJ2-2	NA	CASSPWRGPAGELFF	TGTGCCAGCTCACCGTGGAGGGGCCCAGCCGGGGAGCTGTTTTTT
NA	TRBV18	TRBJ1-1	NA	CASSQNRVVAEAFF	TGTGCCAGCTCACAAAACAGGGTAGTGGCGGAAGCTTTCTTT
NA	TRBV10-3	TRBJ1-1	few	CAIKSGAGANTEAFF	TGTGCCATCAAGAGCGGGGCGGGAGCGAACACTGAAGCTTTCTTT
NA	TRBV5-1	TRBJ1-1	NA	CASSLDGRGNTEAFF	TGCGCCAGCAGCTTGGATGGCCGTGGGAACACTGAAGCTTTCTTT
NA	TRBV5-1	TRBJ1-1	NA	CASSFVTAGSTEAFF	TGCGCCAGCAGCTTTGTAACAGCGGGGTCCACTGAAGCTTTCTTT
TRBD1	TRBV5-1	TRBJ1-1	NA	CASSFGQGELRNTEAFF	TGCGCCAGCAGCTTCGGACAGGGGGAATTAAGGAACACTGAAGCTTTCTTT
TRBD1	TRBV27	TRBJ1-5	NA	CASSGSGGLGNQPQHF	TGTGCCAGCAGTGGGTCAGGGGGATTGGGCAATCAGCCCCAGCATTTT
NA	TRBV16	TRBJ1-2	few	CASSQAGLHGYTF	TGTGCCAGCAGCCAAGCCGGTCTTCATGGCTACACCTTC
TRBD1	TRBV7-3	TRBJ1-1	NA	CASSLAGTGGTEAFF	TGTGCCAGCAGCTTAGCCGGGACAGGGGGCACTGAAGCTTTCTTT
NA	TRBV6-5	TRBJ1-1	NA	CASTAGPRGTEAFF	TGTGCCAGCACCGCCGGGCCTCGGGGCACTGAAGCTTTCTTT
NA	TRBV19	TRBJ1-1	once	CASSKAWTVNQGLRTEAFF	TGTGCCAGTAGCAAGGCTTGGACAGTAAATCAGGGGTTGAGGACTGAAGCTTTCTTT
TRBD2	TRBV6-4	TRBJ2-3	once	CASRRGTSGLSTDTQYF	TGTGCCAGCAGGCGAGGGACTAGCGGGCTGAGCACAGATACGCAGTATTTT
TRBD2	TRBV25-1	TRBJ2-5	NA	CASSVIGGRVQETQYF	TGTGCCAGCAGTGTAATTGGCGGGAGAGTGCAAGAGACCCAGTACTTC
NA	TRBV12-2	TRBJ2-1	NA	CASRSRDGEQFF	TGTGCAAGTCGCTCGCGGGATGGTGAGCAGTTCTTC
TRBD2	TRBV4-1	TRBJ2-1	NA	CASSQVLAGMDEQFF	TGCGCCAGCAGCCAAGTCCTAGCGGGAATGGATGAGCAGTTCTTC
NA	TRBV7-2	TRBJ1-1	NA	CASSLQRGSEAFF	TGTGCCAGCAGCTTACAAAGGGGGTCTGAAGCTTTCTTT
NA	TRBV7-2	TRBJ2-3	NA	CASSFRGMSTDTQYF	TGTGCCAGCAGCTTCCGCGGGATGAGCACAGATACGCAGTATTTT